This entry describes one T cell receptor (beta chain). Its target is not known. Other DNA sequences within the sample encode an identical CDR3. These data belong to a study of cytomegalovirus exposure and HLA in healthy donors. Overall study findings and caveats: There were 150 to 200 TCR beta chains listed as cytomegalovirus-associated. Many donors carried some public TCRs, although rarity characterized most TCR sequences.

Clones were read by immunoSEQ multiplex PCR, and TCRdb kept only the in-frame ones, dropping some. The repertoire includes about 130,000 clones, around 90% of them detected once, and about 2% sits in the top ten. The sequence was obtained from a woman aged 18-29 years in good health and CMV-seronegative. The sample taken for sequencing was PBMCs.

CDR3 DNA: TGCAGCGTTGAAGATCCGGACAGGGGTTTTGACAATGAGCAGTTCTTC. Its translation is CSVEDPDRGFDNEQFF. This sequence joins TRBV29-1 and TRBJ2-1, with 9 bases aligning to TRBD1. Germline trimming cut 0 bases from V and 5 bases from J; bases unmatched to any gene: 8. Germline V gene data show CDR1 as SQVTM and CDR2 as ANQGSEA. The CDR3 has 16 residues.